This passage covers 8 T cell receptor beta chains from one sample sequenced in a study of T cells in Graves' hyperthyroidism and ophthalmopathy. TCR beta CDR3 region amplification was performed from RNA transcripts. Using the HTBI primer set, a first-round RT-PCR was run on the TCR CDR3. Each CDR3 protein is one row after TCRdb ran MiXCR on the multiplex PCR reads. The sample lists some 500,000 distinct CDR3 sequences, 13% to 15% occurring once. Sequenced input: blood. These receptors all come from a woman aged 18-29 years with Graves' hyperthyroidism.

The chain couples TRBV11-1 to TRBJ2-7, with 13 bases fitting TRBD2. V gave up 0 bases and J gave up 5 bases; unmatched junction bases: 4. CDR3 length: 16 amino acids. CDR1 SGHAT and CDR2 FQDESV come from the germline V gene (reference sequence). CDR3 residues: CASSLAPGLAGDEQYV. The CDR3 DNA is TGTGCCAGCAGCTTAGCCCCCGGACTAGCGGGAGACGAGCAGTACGTC.

This clonotype was seen at least ten times. J is TRBJ2-5 and V is TRBV27; 9 bases map to TRBD1. The ends lost 2 bases at V and 2 bases at J; junction bases unmatched: 6. The CDR3 loop spans 16 amino acids. Germline-derived CDR1 and CDR2 are MNHEY and SMNVEV (reference sequence). CDR3 protein: CASSLRPDRGQETQYF. The CDR3 coding sequence is TGTGCCAGCAGTTTAAGGCCGGACAGGGGACAAGAGACCCAGTACTTC.

This clonotype was recorded many times. The chain carries TRBV6-6 and TRBJ2-1; D is perhaps TRBD1 (7 bases). V was cut by 2 bases and J by 1 base, with 12 bases left in between. Germline V gene lookup returns CDR1 MNHNY and CDR2 SVGAGI (reference sequence). The CDR3 has 16 residues. The CDR3 region has the DNA TGTGCCAGCAGTTACCCCAGGGGGGATTCCTACAATGAGCAGTTCTTC. Protein: CASSYPRGDSYNEQFF.

At least ten counts were recorded for this clonotype. The rearrangement uses TRBV6-1 and TRBJ2-7; 7 bases agree with TRBD2. With V trimmed by 7 bases and J by 2 bases, 5 bases remained unmatched. The CDR3 sequence is 13 residues long. Germline CDR1 is MNHNS and CDR2 is SASEGT. The chain's CDR3 is CASNPGLTYEQYF. Here the CDR3 DNA reads TGTGCCAGCAATCCGGGACTAACCTACGAGCAGTACTTC.

This clonotype was counted ten times or more. V and J are TRBV11-3 and TRBJ2-7; no definite D call. This CDR3 region has 13 residues. With 5 bases removed from V and 4 bases from J, the gap between germline ends came to 12 bases. Germline V gene lookup returns CDR1 SGHNT and CDR2 YENEEA. The CDR3 loop is CASSPGPPYEQYF. As DNA, the CDR3 is TGTGCCAGCAGCCCGGGTCCACCTTACGAGCAGTACTTC.

There are many counts of this clonotype. This sequence joins TRBV20-1 and TRBJ2-3, with 9 nucleotides matching TRBD2. Germline CDR1 reads DFQATT; CDR2 reads SNEGSKA (reference sequence). The CDR3 extends over 13 amino acids. Trimming removed 5 bases from V and 2 bases from J; junction bases left unmatched: 2. The CDR3 region is CSAVAGVTDTQYF. Written as DNA, the CDR3 is TGCAGTGCTGTAGCGGGAGTCACAGATACGCAGTATTTT.

This clonotype was found many times. The chain uses TRBV11-2 and TRBJ2-5, with D perhaps TRBD2 (5 bases). V was cut by 5 bases and J by 5 bases, with 15 bases left in between. CDR1 is SGHAT and CDR2 is FQNNGV in the germline V gene. The CDR3 is 14 amino acids. Written as DNA, the CDR3 is TGTGCCAGCAGCGCCCCCGGGAAAAAGGAGACCCAGTACTTC. It encodes CASSAPGKKETQYF.

This clonotype was detected many times. V is TRBV12-5 and J is TRBJ2-3; tentative D call: TRBD1 (6 bases). This CDR3 comprises 16 residues. CDR1 LGHNT and CDR2 FRNRAP come from the germline V gene. V lost 6 bases to trimming and J lost 0 bases, with 16 bases between them. CDR3 in amino acids: CASGLTGTTSTDTQYF. DNA of the CDR3: TGTGCTAGTGGCTTGACCGGGACAACTAGCACAGATACGCAGTATTTT.